A single sample is the source of the 27 T cell receptor beta chains below, sequenced in a study of blood T cells in healthy people across ages. A second PCR of roughly 7 to 11 cycles used a sample-barcoded 5' primer and a J-beta primer mix. TCRdb processed the 5' RACE reads anew with MiXCR; each CDR3 protein has one entry. The sample lists about 780,000 distinct CDR3 sequences; about 62% were seen once. The sequenced sample was blood. The source of these receptors is a young man in good health.

Concerning this clonotype itself: The junction shows a germline mismatch at one end, possibly a read error. The chain joins TRBV2 to TRBJ2-3; D assignment may be TRBD1 or TRBD2 (5 bases each). Germline assignment: CDR1 SNHLY and CDR2 FYNNEI. The length of the CDR3 is 13 residues. In DNA form, the CDR3 reads TGTGCCAGGGGGGAAGAGTTCACAAATACGCAGTATTTT. It specifies CARGEEFTNTQYF.

The chain joins TRBV20-1 to TRBJ2-1, with D unresolved. The length of the CDR3 is 13 residues. V lost 0 bases to trimming and J lost 4 bases, with 7 bases between them. The germline V gene encodes CDR1 DFQATT and CDR2 SNEGSKA (reference sequence). The CDR3 DNA is TGCAGTGCTAGAGATTTCAGGTACAATGAGCAGTTCTTC. Translating it yields CSARDFRYNEQFF.

The V and J genes are TRBV4-3 and TRBJ2-5; D remains ambiguous. Per germline, CDR1 LGHNA and CDR2 YSLEER. There are 16 residues in the CDR3. Trimming removed 4 bases from V and 0 bases from J, with 15 bases in between. CDR3 protein: CASSLRRTLYQETQYF. DNA of the CDR3: TGCGCCAGCAGCCTAAGGCGGACGCTATACCAAGAGACCCAGTACTTC.

The rearrangement links TRBV7-2 to TRBJ2-1, with 10 bases fitting TRBD2. Per the germline V gene, CDR1 is SGHTA and CDR2 is FQGNSA. V lost 2 bases and J lost 7; bases outside the gene matches: 8. The CDR3 is 16 amino acids. The CDR3 DNA reads as TGTGCCAGCAGCTTAAGCGGGGGGGCCTTTGGGAATGAGCAGTTCTTC. Translating gives CASSLSGGAFGNEQFF. Together with reference TRBV7-2 and TRBJ2-1, the CDR3 gives the full variable domain: GAGVSQSPSNKVTEKGKDVELRCDPISGHTALYWYRQSLGQGLEFLIYFQGNSAPDKSGLPSDRFSAERTGGSVSTLTIQRTQQEDSAVYLCASSLSGGAFGNEQFFGPGTRLTVL.

This clonotype was observed a few times. CDR3 amino acids: CASTSGYTQYF. The CDR3 DNA is TGTGCCAGCACTTCGGGTTATACGCAGTATTTT. This rearrangement joins TRBV5-5 to TRBJ2-3; D unresolved. This CDR3 contains 11 residues. Germline CDR1 and CDR2: SGHKS and YYEKEE (reference sequence). Trimming took off 6 bases at V and 7 bases at J, with 9 bases between the two ends.

The rearrangement links TRBV6-5 to TRBJ1-4; D is unclear. Germline lookup yields CDR1 MNHEY and CDR2 SVGAGI. CDR3 length: 14 amino acids. V lost 3 bases and J lost 8, with 13 bases in between. The CDR3 spells CASSYSAKGEKLFF. CDR3 DNA: TGTGCCAGCAGTTATAGTGCGAAAGGCGAAAAACTGTTTTTT.

The chain carries TRBV7-2 and TRBJ2-1; 7 bases align to TRBD2. J was trimmed by 10 bases and V by 0 bases; bases with no gene match: 12. The germline V gene encodes CDR1 SGHTA and CDR2 FQGNSA. The CDR3 runs 16 residues. CDR3 DNA: TGTGCCAGCAGCTTAGCGGGAGGGGCCCTCTCCGACGAGCAGTTCTTC. It yields the protein CASSLAGGALSDEQFF.

The chain uses TRBV18 and TRBJ2-1; TRBD1 aligns across 9 bases. This CDR3 spans 16 amino acids. V trimming: 6 bases; J trimming: 4 bases; junction bases outside the gene matches: 10. The germline V gene has CDR1 KGHSH and CDR2 LQKENI. The CDR3 is CASSPMTGGPYNEQFF. Written as DNA, the CDR3 is TGTGCCAGCTCGCCGATGACAGGGGGACCTTACAATGAGCAGTTCTTC.

The CDR3 nucleotides read TGTGCCGCCACGGGGCCTCCCTCCTACGAGCAGTACTTC. Protein sequence: CAATGPPSYEQYF. The V and J genes are TRBV10-3 and TRBJ2-7; possibly TRBD1 or TRBD2 for D (5 bases each). The V gene's germline CDR1 is ENHRY and CDR2 SYGVKD. Deletions cut 11 bases from V and 0 bases from J, with 14 bases between. CDR3 length: 13 residues.

CDR3 region: CASMITGTGRDEQFF. The CDR3 nucleotides read TGTGCCAGCATGATCACCGGGACAGGGAGGGATGAGCAGTTCTTC. The J gene is TRBJ2-1, the V gene TRBV2; TRBD1 matches at 9 bases. Germline V gene data show CDR1 as SNHLY and CDR2 as FYNNEI. With 7 bases clipped from V and 8 bases from J, the junction kept 12 bases outside the gene matches. The length of the CDR3 is 15 residues.

The CDR3 DNA sequence: TGCGCCAGCAGCCAAGAAGCGAGCGGGGGGGTCACAGATACGCAGTATTTT. Amino acids: CASSQEASGGVTDTQYF. V usage is TRBV4-3 and J usage is TRBJ2-3, with TRBD2 identical over 10 bases. CDR1 LGHNA and CDR2 YSLEER come from the germline V gene. The CDR3 has 17 residues. V trimming: 0 bases; J trimming: 2 bases; junction bases outside the gene matches: 5.

V usage is TRBV6-1 and J usage is TRBJ2-7, with unresolved D. The CDR3 is made up of 14 amino acids. V lost 5 bases and J 2 bases, leaving 13 bases between the germline ends. Germline V gene lookup returns CDR1 MNHNS and CDR2 SASEGT. This CDR3 is CASSFLPRAYEQYF. CDR3 in DNA: TGTGCCAGCAGTTTCCTCCCACGGGCCTACGAGCAGTACTTC.

This clonotype was seen once. The chain employs TRBV6-6 and TRBJ2-3; 7 bases fit TRBD1. With V trimmed by 6 bases and J by 3 bases, 9 bases remained unmatched. The CDR3 covers 15 residues. Germline-derived CDR1 and CDR2 are MNHNY and SVGAGI (reference sequence). The CDR3 DNA sequence: TGTGCCAGCAGCAAACAGGGGATGAGGACAGATACGCAGTATTTT. Its protein is CASSKQGMRTDTQYF.

The J gene is TRBJ2-6, the V gene TRBV6-5, with no clear D. The CDR3 consists of 17 residues. Germline CDR1 reads MNHEY; CDR2 reads SVGAGI. V gave up 0 bases and J gave up 0 bases, with 9 bases separating them. CDR3 region: CASSYSPSSSGANVLTF. The DNA for the CDR3 is TGTGCCAGCAGTTACTCCCCATCGAGCTCTGGGGCCAACGTCCTGACTTTC.

The chain couples TRBV27 to TRBJ2-5; 10 bases agree with TRBD2. There are 18 residues in the CDR3. The germline V gene encodes CDR1 MNHEY and CDR2 SMNVEV (reference sequence). The V gene end was trimmed by 2 bases and the J gene end by 5 bases; junction bases not matched to a gene: 14. CDR3 bases: TGTGCCAGCAGTTTAGATCCCCTTGCTAGCGGGGGCAGGGAGACCCAGTACTTC. Amino acids: CASSLDPLASGGRETQYF.

This clonotype has only a few counts. The J gene is TRBJ1-6, the V gene TRBV5-4, with D possibly TRBD1 on 5 matching bases. V was trimmed by 0 bases and J by 9 bases, leaving 10 bases between them. Germline-derived CDR1 and CDR2 are SGHNT and YYREEE (reference sequence). The CDR3 totals 14 residues. The CDR3 DNA is TGTGCCAGCAGCTTGGACAGAGGGGTTTCACCCCTCCACTTT. Translating gives CASSLDRGVSPLHF.

The rearrangement uses TRBV12-3 or TRBV12-4 and TRBJ2-7; D remains ambiguous. V lost 2 bases, J lost 4 bases, and 15 bases lay in between. The CDR3 runs 15 residues. The CDR3 region is CASSLKGSPGYEQYF. CDR3 sequence (DNA): TGTGCCAGCAGTTTAAAAGGCTCCCCGGGTTACGAGCAGTACTTC.

The chain joins TRBV9 to TRBJ1-4; weak D call: TRBD1 (6 bases). V lost 4 bases, J lost 5 bases, and 15 bases lay in between. The germline gives CDR1 SGDLS, CDR2 YYNGEE. The CDR3 runs 15 residues. The chain's CDR3 is CASSPRRGGNEKLFF. In nucleotides, the CDR3 is TGTGCCAGCAGCCCACGTAGGGGGGGGAATGAAAAACTGTTTTTT.

The chain couples TRBV27 to TRBJ1-5; D perhaps matches TRBD1 (5 bases). This CDR3 contains 14 residues. Germline V gene lookup returns CDR1 MNHEY and CDR2 SMNVEV (reference sequence). Trimming cost V 0 bases and J 6 bases, with 9 bases left between them. CDR3 amino acids: CASSLSLGGQPQHF. Written as DNA, the CDR3 is TGTGCCAGCAGTTTATCGTTGGGGGGTCAGCCCCAGCATTTT.

The J gene is TRBJ2-7, the V gene TRBV7-8; TRBD1 matches 8 bases. The trim removed 0 bases at V and 0 bases at J, leaving 4 bases unmatched. Germline V gene sequence: CDR1 SGHVS, CDR2 FQNEAQ. The CDR3 is 16 residues long. CDR3 nucleotide sequence: TGTGCCAGCAGCTTAGCAGCAGGGGGCAGCTCCTACGAGCAGTACTTC. As protein: CASSLAAGGSSYEQYF.

The chain uses TRBV6-6 and TRBJ2-5, with TRBD2 as a possible D gene (5 bases). The CDR3 has 12 residues. V lost 6 bases, J lost 1 base, and 6 bases lay in between. The V gene's germline CDR1 is MNHNY and CDR2 SVGAGI (reference sequence). CDR3 nucleotides: TGTGCCAGCAGGACTACCCAAGAGACCCAGTACTTC. Translation: CASRTTQETQYF.

The genes are TRBV20-1 and TRBJ2-7, with D hard to call. The CDR3 has 14 amino acids. V was trimmed by 2 bases and J by 2 bases, leaving 13 bases between them. The germline V gene has CDR1 DFQATT and CDR2 SNEGSKA (reference sequence). CDR3 sequence reads: CSARTAVGAYEQYF. CDR3 in DNA: TGCAGTGCTAGAACCGCCGTCGGAGCCTACGAGCAGTACTTC.

The chain recombines TRBV7-9 with TRBJ2-7; 10 bases match TRBD2. With 6 bases clipped from V and 7 bases from J, the junction kept 15 bases outside the gene matches. Germline loops: CDR1 SEHNR, CDR2 FQNEAQ (reference sequence). CDR3 size: 16 residues. The CDR3 bases are TGTGCCAGCAGTTTGTTAGCGGGGGGATCTCCGAGAGAGCAGTACTTC. Its translation is CASSLLAGGSPREQYF.

As concerns this clonotype: One end of the junction fails to match germline, which may point to a read error. The genes are TRBV20-1 and TRBJ1-2; D call uncertain. This CDR3 is 11 amino acids long. The germline V gene has CDR1 DFQATT and CDR2 SNEGSKA (reference sequence). The CDR3 loop is CRARLGDGYTF. The CDR3 bases are TGCAGGGCTAGGTTAGGCGATGGCTACACCTTC.

This clonotype has only a few counts. The chain couples TRBV6-1 to TRBJ1-4; 8 nucleotides match TRBD1. V was pared by 2 bases and J by 0 bases, with 11 bases of the junction left unmatched. Looked up from germline, CDR1 is MNHNS and CDR2 is SASEGT. This CDR3 contains 19 residues. CDR3 nucleotides: TGTGCCAGCAGTGAAAGGTTCGGACAGGGCTTCGCAACTAATGAAAAACTGTTTTTT. Its protein product is CASSERFGQGFATNEKLFF.

The chain carries TRBV29-1 and TRBJ2-3; tentatively, D is TRBD2 (6 bases). This CDR3 region has 12 residues. V was clipped by 6 bases and J by 4 bases, with 11 bases between them. The germline V gene has CDR1 SQVTM and CDR2 ANQGSEA. CDR3 protein: CSVDGTPDTQYF. CDR3 nucleotide sequence: TGCAGCGTCGACGGGACTCCAGATACGCAGTATTTT.

This clonotype turned up a few times. The chain employs TRBV29-1 and TRBJ2-3, with 13 bases aligning to TRBD2. With V trimmed by 6 bases and J by 3 bases, 9 bases remained unmatched. Germline values: CDR1 SQVTM, CDR2 ANQGSEA. The CDR3 spans 16 residues. Here the CDR3 DNA reads TGCAGCGTCACCAGAGGGACTAGCGGGACGACAGATACGCAGTATTTT. This codes for CSVTRGTSGTTDTQYF.